Below are 16 T cell receptor beta chains sequenced from a single sample in a study of shared clonotypes between healthy human individuals. The table came from immunoSEQ multiplex PCR; TCRdb's copy has only in-frame clones and leaves some out. In the table there are fewer than 3 million clones, just under 95% of which are singletons. The sample comprised naive CD4+ T cells from PBMCs. Subset given: CD45RA+ positively selected. Every receptor here comes from a man younger than 30 in good health. Some clones in this sample may be carry-over from other donors' samples.

The chain has TRBV5-4 and TRBJ2-3; D might be TRBD2 (6 bases). The germline V gene has CDR1 SGHNT and CDR2 YYREEE (reference sequence). The ends were cut back, 1 base at V and 6 bases at J, with 9 bases in the middle. The CDR3 runs to 13 residues. For the CDR3, the DNA is TGTGCCAGCAGCTTGAACCTAGCGGATACGCAGTATTTT. This gives the protein CASSLNLADTQYF.

The rearrangement joins TRBV27 to TRBJ2-7; 7 bases line up with TRBD2. This CDR3 spans 14 amino acids. CDR1 is MNHEY and CDR2 is SMNVEV in the germline V gene (reference sequence). J gave up 2 bases and V 6 bases, and 7 bases lay outside the gene matches. This CDR3 reads CASRYRGSPYEQYF. The CDR3 DNA reads as TGTGCCAGCAGATACCGCGGGAGTCCCTACGAGCAGTACTTC.

The CDR3 loop is CASSPSGTDTQYF. DNA of the CDR3: TGTGCCAGCAGCCCGAGTGGCACAGATACGCAGTATTTT. V and J are TRBV5-6 and TRBJ2-3; D is ambiguous. From germline, CDR1 is SGHDT and CDR2 YYEEEE. Trimming shortened V by 4 bases and J by 1 base, and 7 bases separated the two germline ends. The CDR3 covers 13 residues.

The V call is TRBV10-3, the J call TRBJ2-7; a weak D match, TRBD2 (7 bases). Germline V gene sequence: CDR1 ENHRY, CDR2 SYGVKD. The length of the CDR3 is 14 residues. The V and J ends lost 6 bases and 5 bases respectively, with 17 bases between them. The CDR3 loop reads CAIRGGQGIHEQYF. The CDR3 DNA is TGTGCCATCAGGGGGGGGCAGGGGATCCACGAGCAGTACTTC.

The V gene is TRBV19, the J gene TRBJ2-1, with D uncertain. Trimming pared 10 bases from V and 2 bases from J, leaving 15 bases between. Germline lookup yields CDR1 LNHDA and CDR2 SQIVND (reference sequence). This CDR3 spans 14 amino acids. CDR3 sequence: CATTKEITYNEQFF. CDR3 DNA: TGTGCCACGACCAAGGAGATTACCTACAATGAGCAGTTCTTC.

The chain uses TRBV6-5 and TRBJ2-7; D perhaps matches TRBD2 (6 bases). V lost 5 bases and J lost 6, with 14 bases in between. Germline V gene sequence: CDR1 MNHEY, CDR2 SVGAGI. The CDR3 is made up of 13 amino acids. CDR3: CASSPPGVFEQYF. Here the CDR3 DNA reads TGTGCCAGCAGTCCCCCGGGGGTTTTCGAGCAGTACTTC.

The chain combines TRBV6-5 with TRBJ1-2; D is undetermined. The CDR3 has 13 residues. Germline V CDR1 and CDR2: MNHEY, SVGAGI. Trimming pared 0 bases from V and 4 bases from J, leaving 6 bases between. The chain's CDR3 is CASSYSFTYGYTF. CDR3 sequence (DNA): TGTGCCAGCAGTTACTCGTTCACCTATGGCTACACCTTC.

The chain carries TRBV27 and TRBJ2-3; 11 bases align to TRBD2. Germline lookup yields CDR1 MNHEY and CDR2 SMNVEV (reference sequence). This CDR3 comprises 15 residues. Trimming took 6 bases from V and 2 from J; bases not matched to a gene: 4. This CDR3 reads CASRSSGRSTDTQYF. CDR3 DNA: TGTGCCAGCAGGTCTAGCGGGAGGTCCACAGATACGCAGTATTTT.

About this clone: Distinct nucleotide sequences in the sample also encode this CDR3. The CDR3 region is CASSEIGTGNQPQHF. DNA of the CDR3: TGTGCCAGCAGTGAAATCGGGACAGGCAATCAGCCCCAGCATTTT. V gene TRBV2 combines with J gene TRBJ1-5, with 7 bases lining up with TRBD1. Trimming cost V 2 bases and J 2 bases; bases outside gene matches: 3. CDR1 is SNHLY and CDR2 is FYNNEI in the germline V gene. The CDR3 loop spans 15 amino acids.

V and J are TRBV14 and TRBJ1-4; D call uncertain. In germline, CDR1 is SGHDN, CDR2 FVKESK. This CDR3 has 16 amino acids. The V gene lost 1 base and the J gene lost 10 bases, with 19 bases spanning the gap. The chain's CDR3 is CASSQGVEDPLGKLFF. CDR3 nucleotide sequence: TGTGCCAGCAGCCAAGGAGTCGAGGACCCGTTGGGAAAACTGTTTTTT.

The rearrangement uses TRBV4-2 and TRBJ2-5, with D tentatively TRBD2 (5 bases). The CDR3 loop spans 15 amino acids. Germline lookup yields CDR1 LGHNA and CDR2 YNFKEQ. Trimming pared 1 base from V and 7 bases from J, leaving 16 bases between. CDR3 protein: CASSQGRTSLGTQYF. The CDR3 DNA sequence: TGTGCCAGCAGCCAAGGGAGGACGTCTCTCGGGACCCAGTACTTC.

This chain links TRBV7-8 with TRBJ2-1; D is possibly TRBD2 (6 bases). Germline V gene sequence: CDR1 SGHVS, CDR2 FQNEAQ. V lost 3 bases and J 5 bases, leaving 11 bases between the germline ends. This CDR3 is 14 amino acids long. The CDR3 region is CASSFRTIHNEQFF. The CDR3 DNA follows: TGTGCCAGCAGCTTCCGGACTATCCACAATGAGCAGTTCTTC.

The rearrangement uses TRBV11-2 and TRBJ1-1, with D perhaps TRBD1 (5 bases). The ends were cut back, 1 base at V and 7 bases at J, with 13 bases in the middle. This CDR3 has 14 amino acids. Germline values: CDR1 SGHAT, CDR2 FQNNGV. The CDR3 sequence is CASSLAWDEGEAFF. The CDR3 coding sequence is TGTGCCAGCAGCTTAGCCTGGGACGAGGGTGAAGCTTTCTTT.

This clone was seen only a few times. V is TRBV7-9 and J is TRBJ1-1; TRBD1 might be the D (5 bases). Trimming took off 1 base at V and 0 bases at J, with 9 bases between the two ends. This CDR3 has 15 amino acids. Per germline, CDR1 SEHNR and CDR2 FQNEAQ (reference sequence). The CDR3 DNA sequence: TGTGCCAGCAGCTTAGGGGGGTTGGTGAACACTGAAGCTTTCTTT. Translation: CASSLGGLVNTEAFF.

The rearrangement uses TRBV7-3 and TRBJ1-1, with 7 bases aligning to TRBD1. Germline V lookup: CDR1 SGHTA, CDR2 FQGTGA. The J segment lost 6 bases and the V segment lost 2 bases, leaving 9 bases of the junction unmatched. CDR3 length: 15 amino acids. For the CDR3, the DNA is TGTGCCAGCAGCTTATTACCGACAGGGATCTCTGAAGCTTTCTTT. Protein product: CASSLLPTGISEAFF.

This clone was recorded once. This chain joins TRBV6-6 and TRBJ1-2; D ambiguous. Germline-derived CDR1 and CDR2 are MNHNY and SVGAGI (reference sequence). V dropped 6 bases and J dropped 4 bases, with 9 bases sitting between them. CDR3 length: 12 residues. CDR3 DNA: TGTGCCAGCAGGGACGGGGTCTATGGCTACACCTTC. Its protein is CASRDGVYGYTF.